The 12 T cell receptor beta chains listed next were all sequenced from one sample in a study of blood T cell repertoires in COVID-19. TCRdb keeps only in-frame clones here, not all; method: immunoSEQ multiplex PCR. The sample lists some 330,000 clones, roughly four fifths seen once, with about 5% in the top ten. The specimen was PBMCs or T cells enriched from blood (not recorded which). The receptor set was obtained from a woman between 45 and 65 years old who had recovered from COVID-19.

The chain links TRBV23-1 to TRBJ1-2; 9 bases map to TRBD1. TRBV23-1 is given ORF status, its function remaining uncertain. With 7 bases clipped from V and 2 bases from J, the junction kept 5 bases outside the gene matches. The CDR3 is made up of 14 amino acids. CDR3 sequence (DNA): TGCGCCAGCAATTACAGGGGGCGGAACTATGGCTACACCTTC. As protein: CASNYRGRNYGYTF.

The CDR3 region is CASSLPDYQETQYF. The DNA of the CDR3 is TGTGCCAGCAGTTTGCCTGACTACCAAGAGACCCAGTACTTC. The chain combines TRBV28 with TRBJ2-5; D is unresolved. The CDR3 has 14 residues. Germline loops: CDR1 MDHEN, CDR2 SYDVKM. V was shortened by 3 bases and J by 0 bases, with 8 bases between the two germline ends.

The V call is TRBV7-8, the J call TRBJ2-7; D remains unclear. Germline-derived CDR1 and CDR2 are SGHVS and FQNEAQ. CDR3 length: 13 amino acids. With 4 bases removed from V and 3 bases from J, the gap between germline ends came to 10 bases. DNA of the CDR3: TGTGCCAGCAGCTCGAGACTGAGCTACGAGCAGTACTTC. This sequence encodes CASSSRLSYEQYF.

This clone was counted between two and nine times. This chain joins TRBV7-9 and TRBJ1-1, with TRBD1 identical over 8 bases. The V segment lost 1 base and the J segment 12 bases; nucleotides outside the gene matches: 4. There are 12 residues in the CDR3. CDR1 and CDR2 from the germline V gene are SEHNR and FQNEAQ (reference sequence). The CDR3 bases are TGTGCCAGCAGCTTAGGGGGACAGGAAACTTTCTTT. Protein product: CASSLGGQETFF.

The chain is built from TRBV6-5 and TRBJ2-1, with D unclear. The length of the CDR3 is 15 residues. Germline V gene data show CDR1 as MNHEY and CDR2 as SVGAGI. Trimming took off 8 bases at V and 4 bases at J, with 18 bases between the two ends. CDR3 amino acids: CASAEQLDSYNEQFF. CDR3 bases: TGTGCCAGCGCGGAGCAGCTAGACTCTTACAATGAGCAGTTCTTC.

This clone was observed a single time. J is TRBJ1-1 and V is TRBV3-1 (or the pseudogene TRBV3-2), with 10 bases aligning to TRBD1. The junction had 19 bases not matched to a gene; V was cut back by 4 bases and J by 11 bases. CDR1 is LGHDT and CDR2 is YNNKEL in the germline V gene (reference sequence). The CDR3 covers 17 residues. The CDR3 DNA is TGTGCCAGCAGCCGGGGGACAGGGGCTAACAACAAGGCTGTGGCTTTCTTT. Amino acids: CASSRGTGANNKAVAFF.

The rearrangement links TRBV28 to TRBJ2-7; 10 bases are shared with TRBD1. After removal of 7 bases from V and 3 bases from J, the junction contained 9 bases not matched to a gene. This CDR3 is 15 amino acids long. Germline V lookup: CDR1 MDHEN, CDR2 SYDVKM. CDR3 loop: CASTRSGQGNYEQYF. The CDR3, as DNA: TGTGCCAGCACCAGATCGGGACAGGGGAACTACGAGCAGTACTTC. The variable domain in full, completed from reference TRBV28 and TRBJ2-7, reads DVKVTQSSRYLVKRTGEKVFLECVQDMDHENMFWYRQDPGLGLRLIYFSYDVKMKEKGDIPEGYSVSREKKERFSLILESASTNQTSMYLCASTRSGQGNYEQYFGPGTRLTVT.

The count of this clone is one. J is TRBJ1-1 and V is TRBV7-2; D ambiguous. The germline V gene encodes CDR1 SGHTA and CDR2 FQGNSA. The ends were cut back, 5 bases at V and 1 base at J, with 14 bases in the middle. The CDR3 has 15 residues. CDR3 protein: CASSLRIGANTEAFF. As DNA, the CDR3 is TGTGCCAGCAGCCTGCGAATTGGAGCGAACACTGAAGCTTTCTTT.

Turning to this clone: The same CDR3 also results from other DNA sequences found in this sample. For the CDR3, the DNA is TGCAGCGTTGAAGAAGGGGGAGCCGGGGGCTACACCTTC. Translation gives CSVEEGGAGGYTF. The rearrangement links TRBV29-1 to TRBJ1-2, with a possible D match to TRBD1 (6 bases). Germline CDR1 SQVTM, CDR2 ANQGSEA. This CDR3 is built from 13 residues. V lost 0 bases, J lost 8 bases, and 13 bases lay in between.

This chain links TRBV4-1 with TRBJ1-3, with a possible D match to TRBD1 (6 bases). Trimming removed 2 bases at V and 1 base at J, with 6 bases between. The germline V gene encodes CDR1 MGHRA and CDR2 YSYEKL. The CDR3 covers 14 residues. Written as DNA, the CDR3 is TGCGCCAGCAGCCAACAGGGGTCTGGAAACACCATATATTTT. Amino acid sequence: CASSQQGSGNTIYF.

This clone was detected only once. This chain connects TRBV27 to TRBJ2-7; D may be TRBD1 (5 bases). This CDR3 is built from 13 residues. V lost 6 bases and J 2 bases, leaving 11 bases between the germline ends. CDR1 MNHEY and CDR2 SMNVEV come from the germline V gene (reference sequence). CDR3 loop: CASSLQGPYEQYF. CDR3 DNA sequence: TGTGCCAGCAGCCTCCAGGGCCCCTACGAGCAGTACTTC.

The V gene is TRBV12-3 or TRBV12-4, the J gene TRBJ1-2; TRBD1 agrees at 8 bases. The CDR3 contains 13 residues. V dropped 4 bases and J dropped 3; count of bases not matched to a gene: 1. The CDR3 reads CASSYRGYYGYTF. The CDR3 DNA follows: TGTGCCAGCAGTTACAGGGGGTACTATGGCTACACCTTC.